The T cell receptor beta chain described here comes from a study of T-cell reconstitution after alpha-beta-depleted transplantation in children. Of note for this clonotype: The target antigen is unknown.

During its preparation, the TCRbeta library received unique molecular identifiers. MiXCR, applied by TCRdb to the PCR reads, yields one record per CDR3 protein. The table records approximately 130,000 distinct CDR3 sequences, roughly 10% of them present only once. General study findings and limits: Diversity and T-cell counts at one year after transplant derived mostly from new T cells. Where some patients showed high TCRbeta diversity at day 60, it came from recipient T cells and thymic progenitors that had survived.

Trimming stripped 1 base from V and 7 bases from J, with 12 bases between. Germline values: CDR1 SGHRS, CDR2 YFSETQ. CDR3 length: 14 residues. The chain combines TRBV5-1 with TRBJ2-1, with D perhaps TRBD1 or TRBD2 (5 bases each). This specimen was PBMCs, mostly from graft donor cells, taken 180 days after TCRalphabeta/CD19-depleted stem cell transplant. The TCR was taken from a girl less than two years old who had a stem cell transplant for combined immunodeficiency, so the T cells may come from the graft donor. The CDR3 sequence is CASSLRTWGNEQFF. The CDR3 nucleotides are TGCGCCAGCAGCTTGAGGACATGGGGGAATGAGCAGTTCTTC.